This T cell receptor (beta chain) derives from a study of T cell repertoires in MIS-A myocarditis. V was cut by 3 bases and J by 4 bases, with 10 bases left in between. The length of the CDR3 is 15 residues. Germline V gene data show CDR1 as KGHSH and CDR2 as LQKENI. Using immunoSEQ multiplex PCR, the repertoire was profiled, and TCRdb retains in-frame clones only, with some absent. The sample carries more than 6,000 clones, 78% recorded once. The sequencing input was right inferior lung lobe tissue obtained at autopsy. V usage is TRBV18 and J usage is TRBJ2-6, with D perhaps given as TRBD1 or TRBD2 (5 bases each). This TCR was recovered from a man aged 18 to 35 with fulminant myocarditis from multisystem inflammatory syndrome in adults (MIS-A) after COVID-19. The CDR3 nucleotides read TGTGCCAGCTCACCGGGGGTGGAGGGGGCCAACGTCCTGACTTTC. As protein: CASSPGVEGANVLTF.